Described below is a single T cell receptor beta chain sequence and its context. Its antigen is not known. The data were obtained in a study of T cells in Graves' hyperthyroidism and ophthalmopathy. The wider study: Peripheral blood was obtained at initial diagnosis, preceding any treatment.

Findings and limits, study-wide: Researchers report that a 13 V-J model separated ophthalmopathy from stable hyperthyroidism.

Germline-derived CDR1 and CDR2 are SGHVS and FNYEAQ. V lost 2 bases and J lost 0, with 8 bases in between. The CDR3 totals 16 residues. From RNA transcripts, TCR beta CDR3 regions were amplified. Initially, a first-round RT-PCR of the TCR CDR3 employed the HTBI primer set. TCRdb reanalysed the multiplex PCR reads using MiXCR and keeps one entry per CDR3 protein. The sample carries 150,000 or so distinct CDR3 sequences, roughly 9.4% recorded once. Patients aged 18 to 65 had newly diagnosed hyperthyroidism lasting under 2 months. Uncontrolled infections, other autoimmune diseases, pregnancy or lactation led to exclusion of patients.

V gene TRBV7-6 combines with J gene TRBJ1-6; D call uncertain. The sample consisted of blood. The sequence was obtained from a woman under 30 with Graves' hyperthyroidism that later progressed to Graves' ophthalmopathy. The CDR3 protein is CASSLRDSSYNSPLHF. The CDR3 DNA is TGTGCCAGCAGCTTACGGGATAGCTCCTATAATTCACCCCTCCACTTT.